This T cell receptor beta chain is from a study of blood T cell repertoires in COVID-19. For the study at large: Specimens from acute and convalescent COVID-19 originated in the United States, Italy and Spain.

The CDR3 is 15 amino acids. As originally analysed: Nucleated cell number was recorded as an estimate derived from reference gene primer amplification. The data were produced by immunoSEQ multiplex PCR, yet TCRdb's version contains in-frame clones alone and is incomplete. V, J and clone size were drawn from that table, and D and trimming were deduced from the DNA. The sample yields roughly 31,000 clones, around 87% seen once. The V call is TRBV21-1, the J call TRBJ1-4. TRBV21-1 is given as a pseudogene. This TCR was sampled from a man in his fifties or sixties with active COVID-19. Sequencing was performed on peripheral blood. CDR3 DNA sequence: TGTGCCAGCAGTTATCCCGGGTCATCGGATGAAAAACTGTTTTTT. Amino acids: CASSYPGSSDEKLFF.